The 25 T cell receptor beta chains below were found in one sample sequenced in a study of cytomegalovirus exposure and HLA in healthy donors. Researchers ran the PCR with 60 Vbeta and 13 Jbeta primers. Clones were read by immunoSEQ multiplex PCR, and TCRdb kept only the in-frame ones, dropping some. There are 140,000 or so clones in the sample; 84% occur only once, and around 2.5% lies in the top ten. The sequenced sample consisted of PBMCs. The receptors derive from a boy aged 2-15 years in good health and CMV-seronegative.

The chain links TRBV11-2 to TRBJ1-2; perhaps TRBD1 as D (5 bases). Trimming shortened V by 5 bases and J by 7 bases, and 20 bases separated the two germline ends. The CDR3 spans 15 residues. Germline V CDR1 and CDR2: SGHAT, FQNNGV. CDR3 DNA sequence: TGTGCCAGCAGCCCCCTCCCCCGCCAGGGCACTGGCTACACCTTC. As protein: CASSPLPRQGTGYTF.

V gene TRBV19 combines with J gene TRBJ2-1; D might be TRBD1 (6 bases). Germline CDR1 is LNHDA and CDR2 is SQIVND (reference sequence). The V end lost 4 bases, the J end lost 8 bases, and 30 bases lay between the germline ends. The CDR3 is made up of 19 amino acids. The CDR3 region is CASSTDTSLYRAHSDEQFF. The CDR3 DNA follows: TGTGCCAGTAGTACGGACACCTCTCTTTACAGGGCTCATAGTGATGAGCAGTTCTTC. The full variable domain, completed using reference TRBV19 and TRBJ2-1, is DGGITQSPKYLFRKEGQNVTLSCEQNLNHDAMYWYRQDPGQGLRLIYYSQIVNDFQKGDIAEGYSVSREKKESFPLTVTSAQKNPTAFYLCASSTDTSLYRAHSDEQFFGPGTRLTVL.

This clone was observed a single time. CDR3 amino acids: CATSRAGGLNGYTF. The CDR3 DNA is TGTGCCACCAGCAGAGCGGGGGGCTTAAATGGCTACACCTTC. The chain recombines TRBV15 with TRBJ1-2, with D perhaps TRBD1 (6 bases). Germline loops: CDR1 LNHNV, CDR2 YYDKDF (reference sequence). This CDR3 has 14 residues. V was clipped by 1 base and J by 6 bases, with 12 bases between them.

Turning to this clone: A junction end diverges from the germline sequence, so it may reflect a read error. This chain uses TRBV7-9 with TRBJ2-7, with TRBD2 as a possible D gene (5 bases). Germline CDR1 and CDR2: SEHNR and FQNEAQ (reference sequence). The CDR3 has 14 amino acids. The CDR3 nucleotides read TGTTCCAGCAGCTTATCACGGGGTACCTACGAGCAGTACTTC. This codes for CSSSLSRGTYEQYF.

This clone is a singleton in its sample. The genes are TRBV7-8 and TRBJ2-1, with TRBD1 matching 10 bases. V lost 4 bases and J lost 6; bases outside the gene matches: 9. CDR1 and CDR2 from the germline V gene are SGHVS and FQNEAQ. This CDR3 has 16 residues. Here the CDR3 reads CASSSPLGTGVNEQFF. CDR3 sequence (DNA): TGTGCCAGCAGCTCACCACTCGGGACAGGGGTCAATGAGCAGTTCTTC.

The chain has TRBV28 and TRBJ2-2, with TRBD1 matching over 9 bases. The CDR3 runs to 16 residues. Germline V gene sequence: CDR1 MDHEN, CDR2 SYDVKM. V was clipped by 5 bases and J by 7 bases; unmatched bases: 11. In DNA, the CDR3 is TGTGCCAGCAGTCTACCCACAGGGGGCGCGAACGGGGAGCTGTTTTTT. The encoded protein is CASSLPTGGANGELFF.

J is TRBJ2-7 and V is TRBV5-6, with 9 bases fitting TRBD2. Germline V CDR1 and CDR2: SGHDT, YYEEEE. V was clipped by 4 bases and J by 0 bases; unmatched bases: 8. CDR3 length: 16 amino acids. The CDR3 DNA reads TGTGCCAGCAGCCCCGTTGGCGGGGGGGCCTCCTACGAGCAGTACTTC. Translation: CASSPVGGGASYEQYF.

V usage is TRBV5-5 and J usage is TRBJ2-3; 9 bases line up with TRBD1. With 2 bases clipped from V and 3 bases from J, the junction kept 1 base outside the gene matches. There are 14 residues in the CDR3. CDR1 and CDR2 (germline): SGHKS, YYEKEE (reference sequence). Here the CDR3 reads CASSFGQGTDTQYF. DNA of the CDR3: TGTGCCAGCAGCTTTGGACAGGGGACAGATACGCAGTATTTT.

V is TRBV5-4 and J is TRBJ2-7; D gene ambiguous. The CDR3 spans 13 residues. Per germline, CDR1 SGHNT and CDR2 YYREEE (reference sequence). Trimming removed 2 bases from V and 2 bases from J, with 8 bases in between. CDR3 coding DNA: TGTGCCAGCAGCTTTTCCAGGACCTACGAGCAGTACTTC. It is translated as CASSFSRTYEQYF.

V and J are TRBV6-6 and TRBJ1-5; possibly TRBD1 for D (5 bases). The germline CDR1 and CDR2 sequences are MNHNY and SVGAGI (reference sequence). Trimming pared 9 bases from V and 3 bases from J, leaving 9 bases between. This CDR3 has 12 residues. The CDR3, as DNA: TGTGCCAGTGACAGCTCCAATCAGCCCCAGCATTTT. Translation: CASDSSNQPQHF.

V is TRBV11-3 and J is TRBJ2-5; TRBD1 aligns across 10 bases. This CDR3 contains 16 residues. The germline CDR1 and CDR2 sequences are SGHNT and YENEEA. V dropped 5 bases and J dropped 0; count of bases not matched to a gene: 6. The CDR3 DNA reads TGTGCCAGCAGCACCCGGACAGGGGGTTACCAAGAGACCCAGTACTTC. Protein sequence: CASSTRTGGYQETQYF.

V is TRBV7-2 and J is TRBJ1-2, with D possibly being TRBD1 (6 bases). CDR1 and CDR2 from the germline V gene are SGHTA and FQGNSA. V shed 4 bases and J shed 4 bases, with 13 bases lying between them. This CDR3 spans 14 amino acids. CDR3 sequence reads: CASSSPGDFYGYTF. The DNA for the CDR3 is TGTGCCAGCAGCTCCCCAGGGGATTTCTATGGCTACACCTTC.

The DNA of the CDR3 is TGTGCCAGCACCAAACAGGGGAGCAATGAGCAGTTCTTC. As protein: CASTKQGSNEQFF. The chain recombines TRBV6-5 with TRBJ2-1; 7 nucleotides agree with TRBD1. The CDR3 contains 13 residues. The trim removed 7 bases at V and 6 bases at J, leaving 6 bases unmatched. Germline assignment: CDR1 MNHEY and CDR2 SVGAGI.

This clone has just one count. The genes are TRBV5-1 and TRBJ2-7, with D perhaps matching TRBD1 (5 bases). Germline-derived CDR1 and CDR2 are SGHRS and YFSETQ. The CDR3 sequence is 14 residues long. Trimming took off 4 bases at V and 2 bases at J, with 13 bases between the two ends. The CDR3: CASSLRDLAYEQYF. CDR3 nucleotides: TGCGCCAGCAGCCTCAGGGATCTAGCCTACGAGCAGTACTTC.

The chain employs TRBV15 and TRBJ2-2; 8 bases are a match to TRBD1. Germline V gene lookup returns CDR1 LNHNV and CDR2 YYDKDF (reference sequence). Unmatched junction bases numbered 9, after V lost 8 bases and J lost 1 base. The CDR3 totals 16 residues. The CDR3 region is CATFKSGTGNTGELFF. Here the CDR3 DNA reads TGTGCCACCTTTAAGTCCGGGACAGGGAACACCGGGGAGCTGTTTTTT. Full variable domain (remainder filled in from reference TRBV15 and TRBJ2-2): DAMVIQNPRYQVTQFGKPVTLSCSQTLNHNVMYWYQQKSSQAPKLLFHYYDKDFNNEADTPDNFQSRRPNTSFCFLDIRSPGLGDTAMYLCATFKSGTGNTGELFFGEGSRLTVL.

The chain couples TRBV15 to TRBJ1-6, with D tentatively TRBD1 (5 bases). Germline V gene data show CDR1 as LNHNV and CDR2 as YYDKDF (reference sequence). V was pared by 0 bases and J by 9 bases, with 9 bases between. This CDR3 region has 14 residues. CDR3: CATSRDVQGSPLHF. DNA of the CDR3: TGTGCCACCAGCAGAGATGTTCAGGGTTCACCCCTCCACTTT.

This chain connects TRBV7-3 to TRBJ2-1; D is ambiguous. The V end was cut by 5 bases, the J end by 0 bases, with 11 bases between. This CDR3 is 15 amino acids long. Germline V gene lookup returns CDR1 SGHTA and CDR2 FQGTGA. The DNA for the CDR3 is TGTGCCAGCAGCAACCTACGAAGCTCCTACAATGAGCAGTTCTTC. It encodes CASSNLRSSYNEQFF.

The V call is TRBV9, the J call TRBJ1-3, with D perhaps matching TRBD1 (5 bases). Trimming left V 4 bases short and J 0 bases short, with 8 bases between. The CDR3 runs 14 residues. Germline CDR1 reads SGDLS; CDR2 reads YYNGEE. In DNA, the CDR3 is TGTGCCAGCAGCCAGGGTATCTCTGGAAACACCATATATTTT. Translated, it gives CASSQGISGNTIYF.

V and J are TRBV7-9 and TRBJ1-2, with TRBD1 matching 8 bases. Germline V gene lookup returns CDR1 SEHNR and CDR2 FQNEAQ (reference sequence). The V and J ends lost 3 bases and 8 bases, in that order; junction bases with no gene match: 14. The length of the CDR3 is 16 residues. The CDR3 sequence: CASSFIRDRSGRGYTF. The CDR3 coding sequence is TGTGCCAGCAGCTTCATTCGGGACAGGTCGGGTAGGGGCTACACCTTC.

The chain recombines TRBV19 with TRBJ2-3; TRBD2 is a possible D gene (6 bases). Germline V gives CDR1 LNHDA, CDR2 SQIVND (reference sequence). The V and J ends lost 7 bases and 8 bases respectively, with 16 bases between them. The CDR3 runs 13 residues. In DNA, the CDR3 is TGTGCCAGTACGTGGGATGCGGGGCGTACGCAGTATTTT. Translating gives CASTWDAGRTQYF.

CDR3 bases: TGTGCCAGCAGAGAGAGGGGGCGGGGACGCAGCTACGAGCAGTACTTC. Its protein is CASRERGRGRSYEQYF. The chain carries TRBV11-2 and TRBJ2-7, with D perhaps matching TRBD1 (7 bases). Trimming removed 6 bases from V and 3 bases from J, with 21 bases in between. Germline V gene sequence: CDR1 SGHAT, CDR2 FQNNGV. There are 16 residues in the CDR3.

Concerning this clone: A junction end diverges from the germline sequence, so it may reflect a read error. CDR3 DNA sequence: TGTGCCAGCGGCGTAGAGGGCGGGAGTCCCGGTACGCAGTATTTT. Amino acid sequence: CASGVEGGSPGTQYF. The gene calls are TRBV9 and TRBJ2-3, with 7 bases fitting TRBD2. The germline V gene encodes CDR1 SGDLS and CDR2 YYNGEE. The CDR3 is 15 residues long.

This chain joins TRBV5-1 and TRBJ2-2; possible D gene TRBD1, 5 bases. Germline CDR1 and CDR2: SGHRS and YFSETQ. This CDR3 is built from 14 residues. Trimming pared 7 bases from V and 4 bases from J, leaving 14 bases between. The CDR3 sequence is CASDPGQGTGELFF. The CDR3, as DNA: TGCGCCAGCGATCCCGGCCAGGGCACCGGGGAGCTGTTTTTT.

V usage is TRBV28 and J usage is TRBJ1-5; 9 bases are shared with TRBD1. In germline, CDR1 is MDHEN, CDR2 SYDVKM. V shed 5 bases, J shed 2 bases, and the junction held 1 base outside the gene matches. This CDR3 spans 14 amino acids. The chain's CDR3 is CASSGTGRNQPQHF. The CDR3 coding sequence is TGTGCCAGCAGTGGGACAGGGCGCAATCAGCCCCAGCATTTT.

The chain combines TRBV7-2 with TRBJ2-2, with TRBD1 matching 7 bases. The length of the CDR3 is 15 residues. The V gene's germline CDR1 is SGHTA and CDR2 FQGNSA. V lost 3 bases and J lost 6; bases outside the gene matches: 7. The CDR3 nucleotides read TGTGCCAGCAGCTTGGACAGGTTGGGGGCCGGGGAGCTGTTTTTT. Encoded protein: CASSLDRLGAGELFF.